This T cell receptor beta chain was recovered during a study of shared clonotypes between healthy human individuals. Study-level points and caveats: Among non-shared clonotypes, generation probabilities were lower than among those shared by all four donors.

Selected positively for CCR7 and CD45RO-negative, naive CD8 cells excluded terminally differentiated effector memory CD45RA+ cells. Germline V gene data show CDR1 as LGHNT and CDR2 as FRNRAP. This CDR3 is 12 amino acids long. The V end was cut by 6 bases, the J end by 4 bases, with 6 bases between. A word on this clone: As yet, its antigen is unknown.

Measured with immunoSEQ multiplex PCR; TCRdb has only the in-frame clones, and not every one. The data contain about 700,000 clones, around 90% of them singletons. The J gene is TRBJ2-2, the V gene TRBV12-5; no clear D gene. Sample: naive CD8+ T cells sorted from blood. The sequence was collected from a man aged 25 to 40 in good health. CDR3 DNA sequence: TGTGCTAGTGGCGGTATCACCGGGGAGCTGTTTTTT. As protein: CASGGITGELFF.